Only a few counts were recorded for the clone carrying this TCR beta chain. Its antigen is undetermined. Carried by the TCR beta cDNA libraries were unique molecular identifiers. TCRdb reanalysed the PCR reads using MiXCR and keeps one entry per CDR3 protein. There are roughly 870,000 distinct CDR3 sequences in the sample; about 50% occur only once, and 4.6% lies in the top ten. The sample originates from a study of post-analysis software for immune sequencing data. Study-wide results and limits: Included in a set of roughly five TRBV segments more frequent in patients than controls were TRBV5-6, TRBV5-1 and TRBV20-1.

Germline V gene data show CDR1 as DFQATT and CDR2 as SNEGSKA (reference sequence). The CDR3 is 15 residues long. The material sequenced was blood. This clonotype originated in a girl under 18 with multiple sclerosis. The rearrangement joins TRBV20-1 to TRBJ2-5; 7 bases line up with TRBD1. The DNA end favors TRBJ2-7, so the J call may be wrong. CDR3 sequence: CSARESQGVLYEQYF. CDR3 coding DNA: TGCAGTGCTAGGGAGAGTCAGGGGGTATTGTACGAGCAGTACTTC.